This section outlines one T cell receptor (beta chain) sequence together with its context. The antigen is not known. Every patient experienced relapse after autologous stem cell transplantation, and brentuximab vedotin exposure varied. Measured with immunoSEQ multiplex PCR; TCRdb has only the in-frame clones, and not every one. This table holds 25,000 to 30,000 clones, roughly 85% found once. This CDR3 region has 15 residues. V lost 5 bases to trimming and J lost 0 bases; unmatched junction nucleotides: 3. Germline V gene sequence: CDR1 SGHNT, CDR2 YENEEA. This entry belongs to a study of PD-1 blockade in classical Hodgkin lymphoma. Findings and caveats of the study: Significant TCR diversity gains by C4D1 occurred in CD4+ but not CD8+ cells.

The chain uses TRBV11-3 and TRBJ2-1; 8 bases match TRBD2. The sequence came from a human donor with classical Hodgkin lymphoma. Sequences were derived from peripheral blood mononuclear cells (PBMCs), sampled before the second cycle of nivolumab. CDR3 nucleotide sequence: TGTGCCAGCAGCCGACTAGCGAGCTCCTACAATGAGCAGTTCTTC. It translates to CASSRLASSYNEQFF.